This TCR beta chain emerged from a study of memory CD4+ T cells and cytomegalovirus serostatus. Overall study results and limits: Each of roughly 65 CMV-associated TCRbeta sequences occurred in one to five individuals.

This clone is labeled medium-sized. The antigen is not known. The sort gate was single viable CD3+CD4+CD8-CD45RO+ cells for memory CD4+ T cells. Serostatus was set by detecting CMV pp150, pp28, p38, p52 IgG. V lost 6 bases and J lost 2, with 11 bases in between. The CDR3 consists of 13 residues. Germline CDR1 reads MNHEY; CDR2 reads SVGAGI. In the source study's methods: After removing out-of-frame reads, around 2,000,000 distinct TCRbeta sequences remained. Profiled with immunoSEQ multiplex PCR; TCRdb holds only in-frame clones, not every one. Clone size and the V and J calls come from that table; the DNA yielded D and trimming. Of some 52,000 clones listed, 83% are singletons.

Sequencing input: memory CD4+ T cells from blood. V is TRBV6-5 and J is TRBJ2-7; a possible D gene is TRBD2 (5 bases). The sequence came from an adult in good health and CMV-seropositive. The CDR3 coding sequence is TGTGCCAGCAGCCTCACCGGGACCTACGAGCAGTACTTC. Amino acid sequence: CASSLTGTYEQYF.